This is a list of T cell receptor beta chains from one sample in a study of STAT5B mutations in CD4+ large granular lymphocyte leukemia. TCRdb's copy holds only in-frame clones and misses some; the assay was immunoSEQ multiplex PCR. The repertoire consists of about 48,000 clones, with 70% occurring once and the leading ten covering approximately 1.4%. The source material was CD4+ T cells from blood buffy coats. The receptors originated from a human donor in good health. CDR3s include the opening cysteine and the closing phenylalanine or tryptophan. A clone size is listed for some rows: how often the clone was seen (once, few, many), or a class if it is expanded.

v_gene	abundance	j_gene	CDR3aa
TRBV10-3	-	TRBJ2-5	CAISESAGSPQYF
TRBV6-1	-	TRBJ1-4	CASSDDRGANEKLFF
TRBV2	few	TRBJ1-1	CASSAQGQLNTEAFF
TRBV10-3	-	TRBJ2-7	CATGTAETYEQYF
TRBV2	once	TRBJ2-3	CASSGGTSGRIDTQYF
TRBV5-6	-	TRBJ2-7	CASSFRAYSSYEQYF
TRBV10-2	-	TRBJ1-5	CASSDQGGLQPQHF
TRBV11-2	few	TRBJ1-1	CASSTRQGDTEAFF
TRBV11-3	-	TRBJ2-2	CASSLERNTGELFF
TRBV18	-	TRBJ2-1	CASSPTGLGNGYEQFF
TRBV9	-	TRBJ2-3	CASSPDRTSGGAVDTQYF
TRBV2	-	TRBJ1-1	CASSVGILNTEAFF
TRBV6-1	-	TRBJ2-4	CASSEVRGHIQYF
TRBV10-3	-	TRBJ2-1	CAISDYNEQFF
TRBV2	once	TRBJ2-6	CASSDDRFGANVLTF
TRBV5-4	-	TRBJ2-5	CASSFRLAGEVETQYF
TRBV7-9	-	TRBJ1-6	CASREGGVGSPLHF
TRBV28	-	TRBJ1-4	CASSPWDARGEKLFF
TRBV9	-	TRBJ2-3	CASSSTRDTQYF